This T cell receptor (beta chain) was recovered during a study of shared clonotypes between healthy human individuals. Findings and caveats of the study: Naive subsets generally had larger estimated richness than memory subsets. In this cohort, only blood was sampled, and tissue repertoires likely differ. A limitation of the genetic and exposure-history diversity represented arose from few donors.

A remark on this clone: Antigen: not known.

This was a deep-level run. Only in-frame clones appear in the TCRdb table, and some are missing; sequencing was by immunoSEQ multiplex PCR. The sample records over 2 million clones, roughly 90% being singletons. This CDR3 has 15 amino acids. J was trimmed by 0 bases and V by 4 bases; bases with no gene match: 4. Germline CDR1 SGHNT, CDR2 YYREEE (reference sequence). This clonotype was obtained from a man aged 18 to 30 in good health. Some clones in this sample may be carry-over from other donors' samples. The V and J genes are TRBV5-4 and TRBJ2-3; the match to TRBD2 covers 8 bases. The source material was naive CD4+ T cells from PBMCs. Subset of the sample: CD45RA+ positively selected. CDR3 in amino acids: CASSTGGTSTDTQYF. CDR3 sequence (DNA): TGTGCCAGCAGCACGGGAGGGACTAGCACAGATACGCAGTATTTT. Looking up the rest from reference TRBV5-4 and TRBJ2-3 gives the full variable domain: ETGVTQSPTHLIKTRGQQVTLRCSSQSGHNTVSWYQQALGQGPQFIFQYYREEENGRGNFPPRFSGLQFPNYSSELNVNALELDDSALYLCASSTGGTSTDTQYFGPGTRLTVL.